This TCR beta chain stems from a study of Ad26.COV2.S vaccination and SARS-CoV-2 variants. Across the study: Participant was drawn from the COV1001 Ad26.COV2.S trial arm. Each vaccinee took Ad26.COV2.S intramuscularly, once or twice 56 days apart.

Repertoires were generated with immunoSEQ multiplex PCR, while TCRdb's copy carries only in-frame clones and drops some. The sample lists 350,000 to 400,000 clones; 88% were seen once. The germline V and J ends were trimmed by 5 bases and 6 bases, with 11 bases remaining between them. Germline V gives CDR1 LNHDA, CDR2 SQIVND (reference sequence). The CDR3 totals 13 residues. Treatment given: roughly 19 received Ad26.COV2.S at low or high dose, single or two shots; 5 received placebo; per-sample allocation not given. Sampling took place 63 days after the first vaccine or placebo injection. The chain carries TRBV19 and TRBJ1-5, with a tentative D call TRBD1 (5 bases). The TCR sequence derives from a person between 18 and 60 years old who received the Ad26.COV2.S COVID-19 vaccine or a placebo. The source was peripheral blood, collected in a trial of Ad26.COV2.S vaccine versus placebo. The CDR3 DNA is TGTGCCAGTAGTCAACAGGAGTCTCAGCCCCAGCATTTT. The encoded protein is CASSQQESQPQHF.